Described below is a single TCR beta chain sequence and its context. Antigen specificity is unknown. Treatment reported: oral pan-JAK inhibitor, 5-10 mg twice daily. Alopecia areata patients provided lesional scalp punch biopsies and peripheral blood, both collected for the study. This specimen belongs to a study of CD8+ T cells in alopecia areata. Study conclusions and caveats: Lesional scalp, notably in alopecia totalis/universalis, had clonality above that of normal scalp. In scalp and blood during tofacitinib, many expanded lesional clones persisted. Unlike in mice, where it was clearer, TCR sharing across patients was less clear, possibly HLA-related.

RNA extraction was followed by reverse transcription into cDNA, which acted as the sequencing template. Profiling relied on immunoSEQ multiplex PCR, and the TCRdb table lists in-frame clones only, not all of them. The top ten clones hold approximately 0.69% of a sample with fewer than 250,000 clones, 60% of them seen once. V was clipped by 6 bases and J by 0 bases, with 15 bases between them. The CDR3 consists of 16 residues. Germline V gene lookup returns CDR1 MDHEN and CDR2 SYDVKM. Sequences were derived from CD4+ T cells sorted from blood, sampled at week 4, from a patient treated with tofacitinib. The rearrangement links TRBV28 to TRBJ1-5; D is perhaps TRBD1 (6 bases). This clonotype was obtained from a human donor with alopecia areata. The CDR3 DNA reads as TGTGCCAGCAGGTCCGGGGGGGGCCGTAGCAATCAGCCCCAGCATTTT. It encodes CASRSGGGRSNQPQHF.